This T cell receptor (beta chain) appears in the sequencing data of a study of blood T cell repertoires in COVID-19. This clone has a handful of counts. In the study's own analysis: Amplification of reference gene primers was used by the study to estimate nucleated cell counts. The protocol was immunoSEQ multiplex PCR, while the TCRdb copy is restricted to in-frame clones and leaves out a portion. For V, J and clone size, that table is used; D and trimming come from the DNA. The sample consists of 200,000 or so clones, approximately 84% of them appearing once. This CDR3 has 16 amino acids. Per germline, CDR1 SEHNR and CDR2 FQNEAQ (reference sequence). Trimming pared 1 base from V and 0 bases from J, leaving 10 bases between.

The sequence was collected from a human donor with acute or convalescent COVID-19. The donor label of this sample is uncertain. The chain employs TRBV7-9 and TRBJ1-3; D is perhaps TRBD1 (5 bases). Material: peripheral blood. The CDR3 coding sequence is TGTGCCAGCAGCTTAGGAGGCAGGGTCTCTGGAAACACCATATATTTT. It yields the protein CASSLGGRVSGNTIYF.